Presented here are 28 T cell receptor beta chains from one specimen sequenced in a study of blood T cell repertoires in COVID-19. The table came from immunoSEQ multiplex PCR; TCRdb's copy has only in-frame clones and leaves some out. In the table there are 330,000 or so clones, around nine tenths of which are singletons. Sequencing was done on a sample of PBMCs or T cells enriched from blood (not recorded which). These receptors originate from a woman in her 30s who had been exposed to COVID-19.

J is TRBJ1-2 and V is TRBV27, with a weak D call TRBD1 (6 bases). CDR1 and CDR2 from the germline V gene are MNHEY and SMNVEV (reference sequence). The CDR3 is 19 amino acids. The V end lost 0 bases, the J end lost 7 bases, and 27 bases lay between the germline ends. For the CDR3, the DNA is TGTGCCAGCAGTTTATCATCCCCTTTCTCCGGGACACCCTTAGGTGGCTACACCTTC. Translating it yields CASSLSSPFSGTPLGGYTF.

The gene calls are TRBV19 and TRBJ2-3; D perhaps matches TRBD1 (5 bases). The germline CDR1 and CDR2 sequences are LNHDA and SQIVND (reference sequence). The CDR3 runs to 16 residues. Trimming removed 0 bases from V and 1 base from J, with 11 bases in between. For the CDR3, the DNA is TGTGCCAGTAGTATAGATAGCCCGACAGGCACAGATACGCAGTATTTT. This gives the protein CASSIDSPTGTDTQYF.

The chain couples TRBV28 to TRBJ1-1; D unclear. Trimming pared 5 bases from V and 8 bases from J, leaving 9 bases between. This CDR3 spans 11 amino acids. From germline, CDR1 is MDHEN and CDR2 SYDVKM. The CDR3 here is CASSLSREAFF. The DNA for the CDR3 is TGTGCCAGCAGTCTTAGTAGAGAAGCTTTCTTT.

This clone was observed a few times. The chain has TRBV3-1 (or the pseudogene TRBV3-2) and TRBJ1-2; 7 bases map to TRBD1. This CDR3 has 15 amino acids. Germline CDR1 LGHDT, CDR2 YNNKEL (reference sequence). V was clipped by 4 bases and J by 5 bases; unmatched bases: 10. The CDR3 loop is CASSPSGTVVYGYTF. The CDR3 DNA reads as TGTGCCAGCAGCCCCTCCGGGACAGTTGTATATGGCTACACCTTC.

The CDR3 region is CASSLGGTGGYEQYF. In DNA form, the CDR3 reads TGTGCCAGCAGCTTAGGGGGGACAGGGGGCTACGAGCAGTACTTC. The chain links TRBV7-2 to TRBJ2-7; 11 positions match TRBD1. V trimming: 1 base; J trimming: 3 bases; junction bases outside the gene matches: 2. The CDR3 is 15 residues long. From germline, CDR1 is SGHTA and CDR2 FQGNSA.

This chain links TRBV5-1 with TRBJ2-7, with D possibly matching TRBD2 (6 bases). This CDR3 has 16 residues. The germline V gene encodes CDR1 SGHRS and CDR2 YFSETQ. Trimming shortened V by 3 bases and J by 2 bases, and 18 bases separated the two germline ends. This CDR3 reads CASSSGLGPGAYEQYF. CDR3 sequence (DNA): TGCGCCAGCAGCTCGGGTTTGGGCCCGGGAGCCTACGAGCAGTACTTC.

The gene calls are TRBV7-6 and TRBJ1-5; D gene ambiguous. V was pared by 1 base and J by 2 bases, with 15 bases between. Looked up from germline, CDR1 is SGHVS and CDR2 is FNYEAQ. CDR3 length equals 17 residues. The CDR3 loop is CASSLGPGGFGNQPQHF. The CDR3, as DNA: TGTGCCAGCAGCTTAGGTCCAGGCGGGTTCGGCAATCAGCCCCAGCATTTT.

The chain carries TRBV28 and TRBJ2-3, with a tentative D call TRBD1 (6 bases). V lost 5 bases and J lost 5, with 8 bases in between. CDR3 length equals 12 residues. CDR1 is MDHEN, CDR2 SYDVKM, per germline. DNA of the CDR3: TGTGCCAGCAGTACACAGGGAGATACGCAGTATTTT. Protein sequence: CASSTQGDTQYF.

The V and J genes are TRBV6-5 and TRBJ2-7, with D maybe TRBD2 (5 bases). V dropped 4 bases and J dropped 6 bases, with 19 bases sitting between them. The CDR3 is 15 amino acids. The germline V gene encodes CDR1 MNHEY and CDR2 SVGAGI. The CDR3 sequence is CASSSPRTGRSEQYF. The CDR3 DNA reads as TGTGCCAGCAGTTCTCCTCGGACTGGGCGTTCCGAGCAGTACTTC.

The DNA for the CDR3 is TGTGCCAGTAGGGGACAGGGGGTAGGTTATGGCTACACCTTC. Amino acids: CASRGQGVGYGYTF. The chain employs TRBV19 and TRBJ1-2; 11 bases are shared with TRBD1. V shed 6 bases, J shed 5 bases, and the junction held 5 bases outside the gene matches. Germline loops: CDR1 LNHDA, CDR2 SQIVND (reference sequence). This CDR3 is 14 amino acids long.

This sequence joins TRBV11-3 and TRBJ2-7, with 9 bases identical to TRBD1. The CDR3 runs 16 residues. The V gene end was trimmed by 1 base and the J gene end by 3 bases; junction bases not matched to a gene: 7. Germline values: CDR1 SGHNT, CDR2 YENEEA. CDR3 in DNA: TGTGCCAGCAGCTTAGGGGGTTGGGGACAGGGCTACGAGCAGTACTTC. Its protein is CASSLGGWGQGYEQYF. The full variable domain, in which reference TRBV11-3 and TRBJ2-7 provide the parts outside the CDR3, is EAGVVQSPRYKIIEKKQPVAFWCNPISGHNTLYWYLQNLGQGPELLIRYENEEAVDDSQLPKDRFSAERLKGVDSTLKIQPAELGDSAVYLCASSLGGWGQGYEQYFGPGTRLTVT.

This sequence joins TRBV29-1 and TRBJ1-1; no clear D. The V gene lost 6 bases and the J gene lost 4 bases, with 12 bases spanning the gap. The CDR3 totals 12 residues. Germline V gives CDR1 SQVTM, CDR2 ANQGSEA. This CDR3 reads CSVGTAATEAFF. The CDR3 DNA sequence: TGCAGCGTCGGAACAGCGGCCACTGAAGCTTTCTTT.

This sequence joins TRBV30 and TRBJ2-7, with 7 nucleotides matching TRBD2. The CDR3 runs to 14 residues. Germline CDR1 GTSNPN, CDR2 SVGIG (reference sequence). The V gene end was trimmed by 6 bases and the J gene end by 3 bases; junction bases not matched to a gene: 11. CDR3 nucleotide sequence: TGTGCCTGTCTTGCTCCTGGGGAGGGCTACGAGCAGTACTTC. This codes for CACLAPGEGYEQYF.

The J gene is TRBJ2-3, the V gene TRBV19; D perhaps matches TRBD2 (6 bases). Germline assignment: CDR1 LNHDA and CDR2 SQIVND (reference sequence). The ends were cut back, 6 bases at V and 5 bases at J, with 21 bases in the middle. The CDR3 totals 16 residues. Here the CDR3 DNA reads TGTGCCAGTAGGGCGAGGGGCGGGGAGGTGGGAGATACGCAGTATTTT. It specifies CASRARGGEVGDTQYF.

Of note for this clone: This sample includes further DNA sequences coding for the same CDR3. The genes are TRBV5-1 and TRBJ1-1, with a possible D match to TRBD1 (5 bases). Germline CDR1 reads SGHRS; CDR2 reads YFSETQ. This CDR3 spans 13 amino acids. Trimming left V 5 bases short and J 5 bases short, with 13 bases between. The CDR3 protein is CASSLWGDTEAFF. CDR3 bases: TGCGCCAGCAGTTTGTGGGGGGATACTGAAGCTTTCTTT.

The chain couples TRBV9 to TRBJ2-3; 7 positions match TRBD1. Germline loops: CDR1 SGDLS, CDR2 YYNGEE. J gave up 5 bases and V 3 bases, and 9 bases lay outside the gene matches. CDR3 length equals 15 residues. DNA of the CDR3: TGTGCCAGCAGCGGACAGGGCATTTCTGGAGATACGCAGTATTTT. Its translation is CASSGQGISGDTQYF.

The CDR3 protein is CASSQAGAYEQYF. CDR3 nucleotide sequence: TGTGCCAGTAGTCAAGCGGGAGCCTACGAGCAGTACTTC. The chain recombines TRBV19 with TRBJ2-7, with 8 bases that match TRBD2. V lost 5 bases, J lost 2 bases, and 2 bases stayed unmatched. Germline V gene data show CDR1 as LNHDA and CDR2 as SQIVND (reference sequence). The CDR3 is 13 residues long.

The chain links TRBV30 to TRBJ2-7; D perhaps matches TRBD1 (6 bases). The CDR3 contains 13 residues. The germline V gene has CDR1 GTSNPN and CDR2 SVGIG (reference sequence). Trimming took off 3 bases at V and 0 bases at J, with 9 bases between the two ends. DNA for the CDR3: TGTGCCTGGAGGGGGGACAACTCCTACGAGCAGTACTTC. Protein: CAWRGDNSYEQYF.

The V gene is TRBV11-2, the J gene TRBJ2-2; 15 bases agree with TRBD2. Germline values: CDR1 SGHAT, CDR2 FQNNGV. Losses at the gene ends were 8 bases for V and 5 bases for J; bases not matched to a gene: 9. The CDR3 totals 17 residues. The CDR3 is CASQGLAGGGRTGELFF. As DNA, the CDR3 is TGTGCCAGCCAGGGACTAGCGGGAGGTGGTAGGACCGGGGAGCTGTTTTTT.

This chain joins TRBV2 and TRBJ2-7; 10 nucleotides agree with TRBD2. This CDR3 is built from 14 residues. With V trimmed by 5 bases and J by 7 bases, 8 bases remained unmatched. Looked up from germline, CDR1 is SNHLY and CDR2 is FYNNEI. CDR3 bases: TGTGCCAGCAGTCTTCGCCTAGCGGGAGTTGAGCAGTACTTC. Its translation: CASSLRLAGVEQYF.

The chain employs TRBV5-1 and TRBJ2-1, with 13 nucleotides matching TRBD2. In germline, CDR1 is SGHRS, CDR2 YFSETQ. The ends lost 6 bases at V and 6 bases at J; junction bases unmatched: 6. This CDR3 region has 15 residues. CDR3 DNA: TGCGCCAGCACCCGGACTAGCGGGAGTCCCAATGAGCAGTTCTTC. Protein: CASTRTSGSPNEQFF. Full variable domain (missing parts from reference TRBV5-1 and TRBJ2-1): KAGVTQTPRYLIKTRGQQVTLSCSPISGHRSVSWYQQTPGQGLQFLFEYFSETQRNKGNFPGRFSGRQFSNSRSEMNVSTLELGDSALYLCASTRTSGSPNEQFFGPGTRLTVL.

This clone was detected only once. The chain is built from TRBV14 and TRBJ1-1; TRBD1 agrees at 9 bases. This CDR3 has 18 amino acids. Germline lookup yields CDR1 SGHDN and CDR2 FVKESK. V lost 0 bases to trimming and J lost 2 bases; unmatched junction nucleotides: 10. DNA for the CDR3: TGTGCCAGCAGCCAAGAGGGGTACAGGGGGCCGGATAACACTGAAGCTTTCTTT. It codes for CASSQEGYRGPDNTEAFF.

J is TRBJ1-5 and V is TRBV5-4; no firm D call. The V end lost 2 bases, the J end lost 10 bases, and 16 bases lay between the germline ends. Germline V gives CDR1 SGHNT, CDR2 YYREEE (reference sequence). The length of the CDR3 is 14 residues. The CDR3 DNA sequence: TGTGCCAGCAGCTTCGGCGGCTCGATCGAACCCCAGCATTTT. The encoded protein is CASSFGGSIEPQHF.

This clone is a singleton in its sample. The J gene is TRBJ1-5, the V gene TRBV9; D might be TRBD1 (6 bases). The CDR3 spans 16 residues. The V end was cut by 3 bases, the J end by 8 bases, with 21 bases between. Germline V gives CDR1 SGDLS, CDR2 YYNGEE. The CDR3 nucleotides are TGTGCCAGCAGCGGGGTTGGGGCAGGGGTCCTCGAGCCCCAGCATTTT. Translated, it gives CASSGVGAGVLEPQHF.

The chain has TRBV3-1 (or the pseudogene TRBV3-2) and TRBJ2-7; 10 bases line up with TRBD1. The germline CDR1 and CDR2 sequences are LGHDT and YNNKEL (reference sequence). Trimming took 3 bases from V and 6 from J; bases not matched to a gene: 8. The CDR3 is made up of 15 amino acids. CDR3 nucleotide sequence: TGTGCCAGCAGCCAGGGGGACAGGGGCGAGGGCGAGCAGTACTTC. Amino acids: CASSQGDRGEGEQYF.

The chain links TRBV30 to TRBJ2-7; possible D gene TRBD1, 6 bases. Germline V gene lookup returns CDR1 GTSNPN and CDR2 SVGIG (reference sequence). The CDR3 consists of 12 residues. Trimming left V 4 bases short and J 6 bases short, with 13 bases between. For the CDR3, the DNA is TGTGCCTGGATGGGGACAACTCCCGAGCAGTACTTC. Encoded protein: CAWMGTTPEQYF.

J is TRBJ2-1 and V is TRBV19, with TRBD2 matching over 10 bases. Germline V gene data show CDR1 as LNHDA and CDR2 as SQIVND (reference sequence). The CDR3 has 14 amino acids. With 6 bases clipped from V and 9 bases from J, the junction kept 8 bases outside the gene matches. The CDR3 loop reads CASSLLAGVGEQFF. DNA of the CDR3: TGTGCCAGTAGCCTCCTAGCGGGAGTCGGTGAGCAGTTCTTC.

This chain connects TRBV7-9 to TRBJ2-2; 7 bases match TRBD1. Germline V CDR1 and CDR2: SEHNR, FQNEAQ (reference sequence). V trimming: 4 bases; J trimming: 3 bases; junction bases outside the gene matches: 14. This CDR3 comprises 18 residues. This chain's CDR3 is CASSSRQGEGVDTGELFF. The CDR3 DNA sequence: TGTGCCAGCAGCTCCAGACAGGGCGAGGGAGTAGACACCGGGGAGCTGTTTTTT.